The TCR beta chain described here comes from a study of post-analysis software for immune sequencing data. Study context: Multiple sclerosis in the patients followed relapsing-remitting, secondary progressive and progressive-relapsing courses.

This clonotype turned up a few times. Its target is not known. Included in the TCR beta cDNA libraries were unique molecular identifiers. About 500,000 cDNA molecules were obtained per 1 to 10 million input T cells. Using its own MiXCR run on the PCR reads, TCRdb lists one record per CDR3 protein. The table lists 700,000 to 900,000 distinct CDR3 sequences, about 43% of them singletons. The study's findings and limits: Compared with controls, patients showed significantly lower normalized Chao1 diversity.

The origin of this receptor is a girl aged 5-17 years with multiple sclerosis. The specimen was blood.

Written as DNA, the CDR3 is TGTGCCAGCAGCTTAGGACAGCTCGGGGAGCAGTTCTTC. The encoded protein is CASSLGQLGEQFF. V and J are TRBV7-2 and TRBJ2-1, with a weak D call TRBD1 (5 bases). There are 13 residues in the CDR3. V was cut by 1 base and J by 10 bases, with 11 bases left in between. Looked up from germline, CDR1 is SGHTA and CDR2 is FQGNSA.